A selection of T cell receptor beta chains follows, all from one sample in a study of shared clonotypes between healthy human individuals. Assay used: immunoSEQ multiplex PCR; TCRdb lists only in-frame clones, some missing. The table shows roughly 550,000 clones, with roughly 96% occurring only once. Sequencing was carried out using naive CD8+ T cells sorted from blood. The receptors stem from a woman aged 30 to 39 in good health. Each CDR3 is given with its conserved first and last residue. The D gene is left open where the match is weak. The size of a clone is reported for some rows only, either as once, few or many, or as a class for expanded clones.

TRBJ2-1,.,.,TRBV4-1,CASSQDRRTAYYNEQFF,TGCGCCAGCAGCCAAGATCGGAGGACAGCGTATTACAATGAGCAGTTCTTC
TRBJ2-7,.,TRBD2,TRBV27,CASSSTTLAGHYEQYF,TGTGCCAGCAGTTCCACAACTCTAGCGGGGCACTACGAGCAGTACTTC
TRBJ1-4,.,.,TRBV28,CASNSDGVNEKLFF,TGTGCCAGCAACTCTGATGGTGTTAATGAAAAACTGTTTTTT
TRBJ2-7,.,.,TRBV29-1,CSVEERAGYEQYF,TGCAGCGTTGAAGAGCGGGCGGGCTACGAGCAGTACTTC
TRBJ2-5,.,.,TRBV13,CASSPNQRVQETQYF,TGTGCCAGCAGCCCCAATCAGCGGGTGCAAGAGACCCAGTACTTC
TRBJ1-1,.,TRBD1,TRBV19,CASSFSGQGYTEAFF,TGTGCCAGTAGTTTCTCGGGACAGGGTTACACTGAAGCTTTCTTT
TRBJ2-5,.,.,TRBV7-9,CASSLVMSPGETQYF,TGTGCCAGCAGCTTAGTCATGAGCCCTGGCGAGACCCAGTACTTC
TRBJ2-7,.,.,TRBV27,CASSSGATYEQYF,TGTGCCAGCAGTTCAGGAGCAACCTACGAGCAGTACTTC
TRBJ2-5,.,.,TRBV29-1,CSVEGTALQETQYF,TGCAGCGTTGAGGGGACTGCTCTACAAGAGACCCAGTACTTC
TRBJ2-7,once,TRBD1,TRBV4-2,CASSQEGTGTYEQYF,TGTGCCAGCAGCCAAGAAGGGACAGGGACCTACGAGCAGTACTTC
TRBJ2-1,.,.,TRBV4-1,CASSQVGHYNEQFF,TGCGCCAGCAGCCAAGTGGGTCACTACAATGAGCAGTTCTTC
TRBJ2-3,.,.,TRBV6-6,CASIKNPGNFLDTQYF,TGTGCCAGCATTAAAAATCCGGGGAACTTCTTGGATACGCAGTATTTT
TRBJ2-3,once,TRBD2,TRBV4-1,CASSQVPLAGGGPDTQYF,TGCGCCAGCAGCCAAGTGCCACTAGCGGGAGGGGGTCCAGATACGCAGTATTTT
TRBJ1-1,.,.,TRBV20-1,CSAKMGQAFF,TGCAGTGCTAAGATGGGGCAAGCTTTCTTT
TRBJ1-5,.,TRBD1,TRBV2,CASSDRGSNQPQHF,TGTGCCAGCAGCGACAGGGGAAGCAATCAGCCCCAGCATTTT
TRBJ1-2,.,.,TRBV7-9,CASSDRKVDYGYTF,TGTGCCAGCAGCGACAGGAAAGTTGACTATGGCTACACCTTC
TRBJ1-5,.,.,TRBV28,CAISPFLRSGLKPQHF,TGTGCCATCTCACCGTTCCTCCGGTCAGGGCTCAAGCCCCAGCATTTT
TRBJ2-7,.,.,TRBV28,CASSLEAGRTYEQYF,TGTGCCAGCAGTTTAGAGGCGGGCAGGACCTACGAGCAGTACTTC
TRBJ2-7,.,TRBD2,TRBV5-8,CASSSNAAGVLGQYF,TGTGCCAGCAGCTCAAATGCAGCGGGAGTGTTGGGGCAGTACTTC
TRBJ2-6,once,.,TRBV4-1,CASSQQDLDSGANVLTF,TGCGCCAGCAGCCAACAAGACCTAGACTCTGGGGCCAACGTCCTGACTTTC
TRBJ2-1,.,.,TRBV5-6,CASSLGGAGTEQFF,TGTGCCAGCAGCTTGGGCGGTGCCGGCACTGAGCAGTTCTTC
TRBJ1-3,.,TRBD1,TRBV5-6,CASRQGVAGNTIYF,TGTGCCAGCCGCCAGGGGGTGGCTGGAAACACCATATATTTT
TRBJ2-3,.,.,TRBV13,CASSLDVESGQYF,TGTGCCAGCAGCTTAGACGTCGAATCCGGGCAGTATTTT
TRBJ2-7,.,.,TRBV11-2,CASSWAGRSYEQYF,TGTGCCAGCAGCTGGGCTGGCAGGAGCTACGAGCAGTACTTC
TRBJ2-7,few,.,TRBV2,CASLIQTGLNYEQYF,TGTGCCTCTCTCATTCAGACAGGTCTTAACTACGAGCAGTACTTC
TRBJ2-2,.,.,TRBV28,CASNKGGPGELFF,TGTGCCAGCAACAAAGGGGGGCCCGGGGAGCTGTTTTTT
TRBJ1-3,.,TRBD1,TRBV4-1,CASSQPGQGTGNTIYF,TGCGCCAGCAGCCAGCCAGGACAGGGGACGGGAAACACCATATATTTT
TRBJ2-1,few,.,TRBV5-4,CASSLYNEQFF,TGTGCCAGCAGCTTATACAATGAGCAGTTCTTC